Sequencing of this TCR beta chain was carried out in a study of blood T cell repertoires in COVID-19. This clone came up once. Original methodology: Estimated nucleated cell counts came from reference gene primer amplification. This table comes from immunoSEQ multiplex PCR, and its TCRdb copy is limited to in-frame clones, with some not included. D and trimming come from the DNA, and the V and J calls and clone size come from that table. Among roughly 240,000 clones listed, less than 90% were seen once. The length of the CDR3 is 15 residues. Trimming took 4 bases from V and 2 from J; bases not matched to a gene: 6. The germline CDR1 and CDR2 sequences are SGHDN and FVKESK.

The TCR was taken from a man aged 55 to 70 who had recovered from COVID-19. The specimen was peripheral blood. The rearrangement uses TRBV14 and TRBJ2-5; 8 positions match TRBD2. The CDR3 bases are TGTGCCAGCAGCCGTCAGACTAGCGTACAAGAGACCCAGTACTTC. Translated, it gives CASSRQTSVQETQYF.